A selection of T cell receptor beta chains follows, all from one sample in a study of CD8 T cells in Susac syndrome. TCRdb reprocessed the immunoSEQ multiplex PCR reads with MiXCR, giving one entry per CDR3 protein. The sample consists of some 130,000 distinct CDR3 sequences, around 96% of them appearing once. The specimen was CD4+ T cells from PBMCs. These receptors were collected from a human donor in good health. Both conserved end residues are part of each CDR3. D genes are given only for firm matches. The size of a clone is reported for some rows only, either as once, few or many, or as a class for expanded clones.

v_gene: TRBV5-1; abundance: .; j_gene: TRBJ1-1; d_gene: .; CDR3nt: TGCGCCAGCAGCTTCGGAATGGATCTGAACACTGAAGCTTTCTTT; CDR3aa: CASSFGMDLNTEAFF
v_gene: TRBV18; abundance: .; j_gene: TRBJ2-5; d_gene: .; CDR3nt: TGTGCCAGCTCACCAAATCTCGGGTACCAAGAGACCCAGTACTTC; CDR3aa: CASSPNLGYQETQYF
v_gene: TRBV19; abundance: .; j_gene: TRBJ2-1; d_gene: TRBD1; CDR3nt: TGTGCCAGTAGTTCCGGGACAGTTAATGAGCAGTTCTTC; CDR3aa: CASSSGTVNEQFF
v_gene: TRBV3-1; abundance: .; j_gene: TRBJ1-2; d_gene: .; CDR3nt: TGTGCCAGCAGCCATATTACAGGGTTCGACTATGGCTACACCTTC; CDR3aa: CASSHITGFDYGYTF
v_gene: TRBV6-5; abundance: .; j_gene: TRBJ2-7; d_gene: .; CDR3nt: TGTGCCAGCAAGGGGGGCGGGAGACTCGAGCAGTACTTC; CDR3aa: CASKGGGRLEQYF
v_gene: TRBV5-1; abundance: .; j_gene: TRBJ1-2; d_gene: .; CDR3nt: TGCGCCAGCAGCATTGACAGCGGGGGCTATGGCTACACCTTC; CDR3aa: CASSIDSGGYGYTF
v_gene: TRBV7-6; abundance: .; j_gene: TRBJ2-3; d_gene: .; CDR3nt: TGTGCCAGCAGCTCTACAGCCACAGATACGCAGTATTTT; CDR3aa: CASSSTATDTQYF
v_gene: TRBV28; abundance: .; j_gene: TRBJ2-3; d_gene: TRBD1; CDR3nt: TGTGCCAGCTCGACAGGGCCCACAGATACGCAGTATTTT; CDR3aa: CASSTGPTDTQYF
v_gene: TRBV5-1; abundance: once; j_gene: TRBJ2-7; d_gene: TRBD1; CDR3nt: TGCGCCAGCAGCTTAACGGGACAGATGTCCTACGAGCAGTACTTC; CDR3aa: CASSLTGQMSYEQYF
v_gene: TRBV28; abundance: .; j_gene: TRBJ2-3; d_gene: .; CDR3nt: TGTGCCAGCAGTTTCCCCTTACAGGGATACACAGATACGCAGTATTTT; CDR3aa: CASSFPLQGYTDTQYF
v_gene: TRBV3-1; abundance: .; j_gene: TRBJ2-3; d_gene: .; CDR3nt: TGTGCCAGCAGCCAAGATCGACTATCAGGAACAGATACGCAGTATTTT; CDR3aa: CASSQDRLSGTDTQYF
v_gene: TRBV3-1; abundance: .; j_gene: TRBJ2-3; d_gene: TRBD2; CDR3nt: TGTGCCAGCAGCCTAAGCGGGAGGGCGGATACGCAGTATTTT; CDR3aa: CASSLSGRADTQYF
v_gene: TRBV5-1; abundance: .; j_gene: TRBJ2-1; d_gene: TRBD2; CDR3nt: TGCGCCAGCAGCTTGGGGGCGGGAGGGTTGGATGAGCAGTTCTTC; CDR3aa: CASSLGAGGLDEQFF
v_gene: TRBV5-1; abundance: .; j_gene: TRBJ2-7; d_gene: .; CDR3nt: TGCGCCAGCAGCTCGGGGGTGACTGATTCCTACGAGCAGTACTTC; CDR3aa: CASSSGVTDSYEQYF
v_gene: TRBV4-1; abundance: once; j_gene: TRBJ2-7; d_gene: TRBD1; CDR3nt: TGCGCCAGCAGCCAATCGCGGGGACAGGGGACTTCCTACGAGCAGTACTTC; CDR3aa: CASSQSRGQGTSYEQYF
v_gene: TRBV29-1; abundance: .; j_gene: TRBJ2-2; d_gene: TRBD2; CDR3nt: TGCAGCCCTCGCATTGGGGGACTAGCCCAGAACACCGGGGAGCTGTTTTTT; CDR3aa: CSPRIGGLAQNTGELFF